The source of this T cell receptor (beta chain) is a study of response to subunit inactivated influenza vaccine. The study, taken as a whole, reports: Few new T cells, the authors suggested, are recruited by each seasonal influenza vaccination.

Comments on this clonotype: Its cognate antigen is unknown.

This CDR3 contains 12 residues. Germline-derived CDR1 and CDR2 are SEHNR and FQNEAQ (reference sequence). V was trimmed by 10 bases and J by 4 bases, leaving 13 bases between them. Using its own MiXCR run on the RT-PCR reads, TCRdb lists one record per CDR3 protein. The data hold 650,000 to 700,000 distinct CDR3 sequences, with about a sixth observed a single time. The input for sequencing was PBMCs from blood, taken 12 days after vaccination. The chain recombines TRBV7-9 with TRBJ1-2, with D possibly TRBD1 on 5 matching bases. The receptor comes from a man aged 45-60 years who received an inactivated influenza vaccine. CDR3 coding DNA: TGTGCCACGGAGGGGAGTGGCTATGGCTACACCTTC. Amino acid sequence: CATEGSGYGYTF.